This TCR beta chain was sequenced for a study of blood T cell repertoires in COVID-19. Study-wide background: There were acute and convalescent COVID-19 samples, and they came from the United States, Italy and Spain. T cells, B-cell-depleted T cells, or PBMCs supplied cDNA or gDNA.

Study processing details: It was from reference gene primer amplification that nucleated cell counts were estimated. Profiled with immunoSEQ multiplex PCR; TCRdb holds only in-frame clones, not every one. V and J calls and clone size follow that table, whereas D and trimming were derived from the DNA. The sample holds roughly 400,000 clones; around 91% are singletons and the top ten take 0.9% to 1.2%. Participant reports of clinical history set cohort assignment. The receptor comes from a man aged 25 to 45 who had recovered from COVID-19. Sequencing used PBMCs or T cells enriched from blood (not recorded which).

This chain's CDR3 is CASSNTPGAGGTEAFF. As DNA, the CDR3 is TGTGCCAGCAGCAACACCCCAGGGGCAGGCGGAACTGAAGCTTTCTTT. This chain uses TRBV21-1 with TRBJ1-1; no DNA check was done on the table's D call, TRBD1. TRBV21-1 is designated a pseudogene. The CDR3 has 16 residues.